The 3 T cell receptor beta chains listed next were all sequenced from one sample in a study of blood T cell repertoires in COVID-19. Produced via immunoSEQ multiplex PCR; TCRdb's table is partial and in-frame only. The data hold about 150,000 clones, with 80% to 90% observed a single time. Sequencing was performed on peripheral blood. These receptors were obtained from a woman between 50 and 59 years old with acute or convalescent COVID-19.

This chain uses TRBV5-1 with TRBJ2-5; possible D gene TRBD1, 6 bases. The CDR3 extends over 15 amino acids. Germline V gives CDR1 SGHRS, CDR2 YFSETQ. Trimming took off 3 bases at V and 1 base at J, with 13 bases between the two ends. The DNA of the CDR3 is TGCGCCAGCAGCTCGTTGACAGGCCTCCAAGAGACCCAGTACTTC. Protein sequence: CASSSLTGLQETQYF. Supplemented by reference TRBV5-1 and TRBJ2-5, the full variable domain reads KAGVTQTPRYLIKTRGQQVTLSCSPISGHRSVSWYQQTPGQGLQFLFEYFSETQRNKGNFPGRFSGRQFSNSRSEMNVSTLELGDSALYLCASSSLTGLQETQYFGPGTRLLVL.

This clone occurred once. V gene TRBV4-2 combines with J gene TRBJ1-3, with unresolved D. Germline assignment: CDR1 LGHNA and CDR2 YNFKEQ. Trimming left V 1 base short and J 0 bases short, with 13 bases between. CDR3 length equals 17 residues. Written as DNA, the CDR3 is TGTGCCAGCAGCCAAGGTATCGCAGGTAGCTCTGGAAACACCATATATTTT. It translates to CASSQGIAGSSGNTIYF.

This clone was detected once. The J gene is TRBJ2-3, the V gene TRBV9, with TRBD2 as a possible D gene (5 bases). The CDR3 totals 15 residues. CDR1 is SGDLS, CDR2 YYNGEE, per germline. The V gene lost 0 bases and the J gene lost 2 bases, with 10 bases spanning the gap. The CDR3 loop reads CASSVATSFTDTQYF. In nucleotides, the CDR3 is TGTGCCAGCAGCGTAGCTACTAGTTTCACAGATACGCAGTATTTT.